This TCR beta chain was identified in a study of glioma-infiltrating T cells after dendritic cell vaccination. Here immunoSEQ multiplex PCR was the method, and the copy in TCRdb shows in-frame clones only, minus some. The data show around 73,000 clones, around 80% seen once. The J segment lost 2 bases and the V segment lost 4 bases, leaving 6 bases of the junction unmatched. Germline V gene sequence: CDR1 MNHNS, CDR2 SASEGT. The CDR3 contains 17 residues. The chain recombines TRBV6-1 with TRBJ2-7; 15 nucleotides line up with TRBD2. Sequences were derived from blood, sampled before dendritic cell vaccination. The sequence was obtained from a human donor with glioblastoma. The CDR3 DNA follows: TGTGCCAGCAGTGCTGGGACTAGCGGGAGGCACGCCTACGAGCAGTACGTC. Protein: CASSAGTSGRHAYEQYV.